This TCR beta chain was identified during a study of identical twins. The donors were all healthy and Caucasian. Germline V gene data show CDR1 as MDHEN and CDR2 as SYDVKM. The CDR3 runs 13 residues. Trimming at V came to 8 bases and at J to 5 bases, leaving 5 bases not matched to a gene. Study-wide results and limits: Abundant beta clonotypes from cord blood bore fewer insertions; memory repertoires lacked this pattern.

A universal primer site arose from template switching, and cDNA bore unique molecular identifiers. TCRdb re-analysed the 5' RACE reads in MiXCR, keeping a single row per CDR3 protein. The sample lists roughly 1.6 million distinct CDR3 sequences; about 32% were seen once. A remark on this clonotype: No antigen is known for it.

This TCR derives from a newborn girl in good health. The sample taken for sequencing was cord blood. The rearrangement joins TRBV28 to TRBJ2-1; 8 bases are shared with TRBD1. As DNA, the CDR3 is TGTGCCAGCTGGACAGGGATGAACAATGAGCAGTTCTTC. It encodes CASWTGMNNEQFF.